The 16 T cell receptor beta chains listed next were all sequenced from one sample in a study of control samples from healthy donors and cancer patients. The assay was immunoSEQ multiplex PCR, and TCRdb's table has in-frame clones only and misses some. The sample contains about 92,000 clones, approximately 78% of which appear only once. The sample was blood. These receptors were obtained from an older woman in good health.

V and J are TRBV29-1 and TRBJ2-7; 8 bases are a match to TRBD2. The V and J ends lost 7 bases and 4 bases, in that order; junction bases with no gene match: 9. The CDR3 sequence is 13 residues long. Looked up from germline, CDR1 is SQVTM and CDR2 is ANQGSEA. CDR3 nucleotides: TGCAGCGCCGGTCCCGGGAGGGGTTACGAGCAGTACTTC. Translation gives CSAGPGRGYEQYF.

The rearrangement links TRBV24-1 to TRBJ2-6; D is ambiguous. The CDR3 is made up of 14 amino acids. Trimming cost V 3 bases and J 0 bases, with 2 bases left between them. Per the germline V gene, CDR1 is KGHDR and CDR2 is SFDVKD. This CDR3 reads CATSDNSGANVLTF. The CDR3 coding sequence is TGTGCCACCAGTGATAACTCTGGGGCCAACGTCCTGACTTTC.

The rearrangement uses TRBV6-5 and TRBJ2-5; 9 bases agree with TRBD1. This CDR3 comprises 14 residues. Germline V gene lookup returns CDR1 MNHEY and CDR2 SVGAGI. V gave up 2 bases and J gave up 10 bases; unmatched junction bases: 8. The CDR3 reads CASSYRTGESGQYF. The CDR3 DNA reads TGTGCCAGCAGTTACAGGACAGGGGAAAGTGGCCAGTACTTC.

This clone was observed once. The chain carries TRBV18 and TRBJ1-6; D gene ambiguous. Per the germline V gene, CDR1 is KGHSH and CDR2 is LQKENI. The CDR3 is 14 residues long. Trimming removed 3 bases at V and 7 bases at J, with 10 bases between. DNA for the CDR3: TGTGCCAGCTCACCGGCCGCCCGGAATTCACCCCTCCACTTT. It translates to CASSPAARNSPLHF.

The chain carries TRBV4-1 and TRBJ2-7; TRBD1 matches 8 bases. Germline trimming cut 0 bases from V and 5 bases from J; bases unmatched to any gene: 3. The CDR3 length is 14 residues. The V gene's germline CDR1 is MGHRA and CDR2 YSYEKL. The CDR3: CASSQDRGRDEQYF. The DNA for the CDR3 is TGCGCCAGCAGCCAAGACAGGGGGCGGGACGAGCAGTACTTC.

This chain uses TRBV24-1 with TRBJ2-5; 7 bases agree with TRBD1. The germline V gene encodes CDR1 KGHDR and CDR2 SFDVKD. V shed 3 bases and J 5 bases; nucleotides not matched to a gene: 11. The CDR3 runs 16 residues. The CDR3 loop is CATSDHTGAVMETQYF. The CDR3 DNA follows: TGTGCCACCAGTGATCATACAGGGGCGGTGATGGAGACCCAGTACTTC.

This clone was seen just once. This chain uses TRBV19 with TRBJ1-1; D possibly corresponds to TRBD1 (5 bases). Germline CDR1 is LNHDA and CDR2 is SQIVND (reference sequence). Trimming shortened V by 3 bases and J by 0 bases, and 11 bases separated the two germline ends. The CDR3 totals 15 residues. The CDR3 loop is CASSIKGIVNTEAFF. In nucleotides, the CDR3 is TGTGCCAGTAGTATCAAGGGGATAGTGAACACTGAAGCTTTCTTT.

The rearrangement joins TRBV5-1 to TRBJ2-7; the D gene is possibly TRBD2 (6 bases). The CDR3 extends over 13 amino acids. V was pared by 2 bases and J by 6 bases, with 12 bases between. From germline, CDR1 is SGHRS and CDR2 YFSETQ. CDR3 DNA sequence: TGCGCCAGCAGCTTCGGGAGTCTCTCCGAGCAGTACTTC. Translation: CASSFGSLSEQYF. Looking up the rest from reference TRBV5-1 and TRBJ2-7 gives the full variable domain: KAGVTQTPRYLIKTRGQQVTLSCSPISGHRSVSWYQQTPGQGLQFLFEYFSETQRNKGNFPGRFSGRQFSNSRSEMNVSTLELGDSALYLCASSFGSLSEQYFGPGTRLTVT.

The chain combines TRBV12-3 or TRBV12-4 with TRBJ1-2; TRBD1 agrees at 8 bases. The V segment lost 5 bases and the J segment 3 bases; nucleotides outside the gene matches: 2. This CDR3 spans 13 amino acids. The CDR3 loop is CASSLQGDYGYTF. In DNA form, the CDR3 reads TGTGCCAGCAGTCTACAGGGGGACTATGGCTACACCTTC.

A few counts support this clone. This chain joins TRBV5-1 and TRBJ2-7, with 8 bases identical to TRBD2. Germline-derived CDR1 and CDR2 are SGHRS and YFSETQ. Unmatched junction bases numbered 10, after V lost 4 bases and J lost 1 base. CDR3 size: 16 residues. The CDR3, as DNA: TGCGCCAGCAGCCCCTTCGGGGGGGCTACTTCCTACGAGCAGTACTTC. Residues: CASSPFGGATSYEQYF.

The V and J genes are TRBV28 and TRBJ2-7, with 9 bases lining up with TRBD2. The CDR3 is 16 amino acids. With 5 bases clipped from V and 4 bases from J, the junction kept 12 bases outside the gene matches. Germline-derived CDR1 and CDR2 are MDHEN and SYDVKM. CDR3 nucleotide sequence: TGTGCCAGCAGTCCAGTAAGCGGGAGGAACCTATACGAGCAGTACTTC. As protein: CASSPVSGRNLYEQYF.

This chain joins TRBV9 and TRBJ1-4; D is unclear. Germline-derived CDR1 and CDR2 are SGDLS and YYNGEE. V was clipped by 3 bases and J by 8 bases, with 8 bases between them. This CDR3 comprises 12 residues. The CDR3 spells CASSGGGEKLFF. CDR3 DNA: TGTGCCAGCAGCGGGGGAGGCGAAAAACTGTTTTTT.

The rearrangement uses TRBV11-2 and TRBJ1-2; unclear D gene. This CDR3 contains 14 residues. Germline loops: CDR1 SGHAT, CDR2 FQNNGV. The V end lost 0 bases, the J end lost 6 bases, and 11 bases lay between the germline ends. In nucleotides, the CDR3 is TGTGCCAGCAGCTTAGAAAGGGCGGGCGATGGCTACACCTTC. Translation: CASSLERAGDGYTF.

J is TRBJ2-7 and V is TRBV6-5; TRBD2 aligns across 11 bases. This CDR3 spans 15 amino acids. The junction had 2 bases not matched to a gene; V was cut back by 1 base and J by 3 bases. Germline CDR1 is MNHEY and CDR2 is SVGAGI. This CDR3 reads CASSYLAGGHYEQYF. CDR3 DNA: TGTGCCAGCAGTTACTTAGCGGGAGGGCACTACGAGCAGTACTTC.

This clone appeared a single time. V gene TRBV9 combines with J gene TRBJ1-1; 7 bases are shared with TRBD1. Germline CDR1 reads SGDLS; CDR2 reads YYNGEE. V lost 4 bases, J lost 8 bases, and 2 bases stayed unmatched. This CDR3 has 11 residues. The CDR3 sequence is CASSTGQEAFF. The DNA of the CDR3 is TGTGCCAGCAGCACGGGACAGGAAGCTTTCTTT.

The genes are TRBV5-1 and TRBJ2-3; D is undetermined. V was pared by 0 bases and J by 9 bases, with 11 bases between. Germline V CDR1 and CDR2: SGHRS, YFSETQ. CDR3 size: 13 residues. CDR3 bases: TGCGCCAGCAGCTTGGTAGGTGCTGAGACGCAGTATTTT. Translation gives CASSLVGAETQYF. Complete variable domain (other parts from reference TRBV5-1 and TRBJ2-3): KAGVTQTPRYLIKTRGQQVTLSCSPISGHRSVSWYQQTPGQGLQFLFEYFSETQRNKGNFPGRFSGRQFSNSRSEMNVSTLELGDSALYLCASSLVGAETQYFGPGTRLTVL.